The next 9 T cell receptor beta chains were all read from a single sample in a study of cytomegalovirus exposure and HLA in healthy donors. The PCR ran on 60 Vbeta and 13 Jbeta primers. Libraries were prepared by immunoSEQ multiplex PCR; TCRdb keeps only in-frame clonotypes and omits some of them. Of 150,000 to 200,000 clones in the sample, roughly 79% were seen once. The sequenced material came from PBMCs. The source is a man in his fifties or sixties in good health and CMV-seropositive.

This clone has just one count. The chain carries TRBV7-9 and TRBJ2-4; 7 bases match TRBD1. The CDR3 loop spans 15 amino acids. The germline gives CDR1 SEHNR, CDR2 FQNEAQ (reference sequence). Trimming at V came to 5 bases and at J to 0 bases, leaving 4 bases not matched to a gene. CDR3 loop: CASSRDSLAKNIQYF. The CDR3 DNA follows: TGTGCCAGCAGCCGGGACAGCCTAGCCAAAAACATTCAGTACTTC.

The chain is built from TRBV6-5 and TRBJ2-7; the D is unclear. This CDR3 is built from 15 residues. CDR1 MNHEY and CDR2 SVGAGI come from the germline V gene. With 3 bases removed from V and 7 bases from J, the gap between germline ends came to 19 bases. This CDR3 reads CASSYAMWARSEQYF. CDR3 coding DNA: TGTGCCAGCAGTTATGCGATGTGGGCCCGGTCAGAGCAGTACTTC.

The chain employs TRBV5-1 and TRBJ2-1; 9 nucleotides match TRBD1. The CDR3 loop spans 16 amino acids. The germline V gene encodes CDR1 SGHRS and CDR2 YFSETQ. V was clipped by 2 bases and J by 3 bases; unmatched bases: 6. The CDR3 loop reads CASSLSGTGHYNEQFF. The CDR3 DNA reads as TGCGCCAGCAGCTTATCCGGGACAGGGCACTACAATGAGCAGTTCTTC. Full variable domain (outside the CDR3, taken from reference TRBV5-1 and TRBJ2-1): KAGVTQTPRYLIKTRGQQVTLSCSPISGHRSVSWYQQTPGQGLQFLFEYFSETQRNKGNFPGRFSGRQFSNSRSEMNVSTLELGDSALYLCASSLSGTGHYNEQFFGPGTRLTVL.

This clone was detected only once. This chain connects TRBV4-1 to TRBJ1-6; 7 positions match TRBD1. The CDR3 is 19 amino acids. With 4 bases clipped from V and 6 bases from J, the junction kept 18 bases outside the gene matches. Germline V gives CDR1 MGHRA, CDR2 YSYEKL. For the CDR3, the DNA is TGCGCCAGCAGCCCCGGAGGAGGTACAGGGGTAGTGGTTAATTCACCCCTCCACTTT. It is translated as CASSPGGGTGVVVNSPLHF.

The chain uses TRBV11-1 and TRBJ2-5; 8 bases align to TRBD2. The CDR3 has 13 residues. Germline V gene sequence: CDR1 SGHAT, CDR2 FQDESV (reference sequence). Germline trimming cut 3 bases from V and 5 bases from J; bases unmatched to any gene: 2. The CDR3 loop reads CASSLREVETQYF. The CDR3 DNA reads as TGTGCCAGCAGCTTGCGGGAGGTGGAGACCCAGTACTTC. Supplemented by reference TRBV11-1 and TRBJ2-5, the full variable domain reads EAEVAQSPRYKITEKSQAVAFWCDPISGHATLYWYRQILGQGPELLVQFQDESVVDDSQLPKDRFSAERLKGVDSTLKIQPAELGDSAMYLCASSLREVETQYFGPGTRLLVL.

Of note for this clone: Relative to the germline gene, one junction end is altered; a read error may explain this. V usage is TRBV2 and J usage is TRBJ2-3; possibly TRBD1 for D (6 bases). Germline V gene lookup returns CDR1 SNHLY and CDR2 FYNNEI. The CDR3 consists of 13 residues. The chain's CDR3 is CASIGQSTDMQYF. In DNA, the CDR3 is TGTGCCAGCATTGGACAGAGCACAGATATGCAGTATTTT.

The J gene is TRBJ2-5, the V gene TRBV5-1; 8 positions match TRBD1. This CDR3 has 14 amino acids. Trimming removed 4 bases from V and 3 bases from J; junction bases left unmatched: 5. Looked up from germline, CDR1 is SGHRS and CDR2 is YFSETQ. CDR3 nucleotide sequence: TGCGCCAGCAGCACATCACAGGGGGAAGAGACCCAGTACTTC. Amino acids: CASSTSQGEETQYF.

V and J are TRBV7-9 and TRBJ1-5; 11 bases are a match to TRBD1. CDR1 and CDR2 (germline): SEHNR, FQNEAQ (reference sequence). V lost 1 base to trimming and J lost 6 bases; unmatched junction nucleotides: 5. This CDR3 contains 16 residues. DNA for the CDR3: TGTGCCAGCAGCTTAGTGGGACAGGGGGGTACTCAGCCCCAGCATTTT. It codes for CASSLVGQGGTQPQHF.

The chain carries TRBV7-8 and TRBJ2-3; no clear D. The germline gives CDR1 SGHVS, CDR2 FQNEAQ. The CDR3 totals 15 residues. V was shortened by 5 bases and J by 2 bases, with 14 bases between the two germline ends. CDR3 sequence reads: CASSAKTWPTDTQYF. The CDR3 bases are TGTGCCAGCAGCGCTAAGACATGGCCCACAGATACGCAGTATTTT.